The entry below gives a single T cell receptor (beta chain) sequence along with its context. Its recognized antigen is unknown. Base-call qualities are not available, and no considerably larger clone is one nucleotide away. The source of the sample is a study of blood T cells in healthy people across ages (dated by TCRdb to the mid-2010s). For the study in its entirety: In model experiments, template switching captured roughly one uniquely barcoded TCR beta cDNA molecule for every two T cells. Age-related changes in TCR beta repertoire diversity were measured in the study by deep sequencing normalized with unique cDNA molecular identifiers. The donors were divided into four age groups: young (average approximately 17 years), middle-aged (around 41), aged (approximately 62) and long-lived (approximately 74). Donors of different ages were randomly distributed across sequencing lanes to avoid experimental bias. The study analyzed two additional independent replicas of 1 million unique cDNA reads from the same blood draw for two donors, one aged 18 to 30 and one aged 80 or older. Results and caveats for the whole study, not just this receptor: Since profiling was done on bulk unsorted PBMCs, naive and antigen-experienced compartments could not be conclusively compared. There was a strong correlation between observed TCR beta diversity and the percentage of naive T cells measured by flow cytometry. Donor CMV infection status was unknown, potentially confounding age-related changes in expanded clonotypes. Compared with the aged group, more naive CD4+ T cells, fewer expanded clones and increased TCR diversity were shown by the long-lived group, suggesting age selection. As age increased, observed TCR beta diversity per million T cells dropped in a roughly linear way, and a significant reduction was already evident by age 40. Estimates of total diversity from one million sequenced T cells were regarded as lower bounds and underestimates.

The donors were roughly 40 Caucasian individuals from Russia, aged roughly 6 to 95 years, who were systemically healthy. Roughly 11 milliliters of peripheral blood were drawn from each donor into EDTA-treated Vacutainer tubes. PBMCs were isolated by Ficoll-Paque density-gradient centrifugation, with at least 6.5 million obtained per sample. Trizol reagent was used to extract total RNA from the PBMCs, yielding at least 5.5 micrograms per sample. For every donor, an aliquot of PBMCs went through flow cytometry to measure the percentages of naive CD45RAhigh/CD27high T cells. The CDR3 goes from the cysteine to the phenylalanine over 14 residues. The read is trimmed to its CDR3 DNA, 42 bases read in frame from base 1. CDR1 and CDR2 are read off the germline V gene as SQVTM and ANQGSEA. The library was obtained by 5' RACE. The instrument was an Illumina HiSeq 2500. The second PCR ran for about 7 to 11 cycles and used a J-beta primer mix along with a sample-barcoded 5' primer. A template-switch 5' adaptor carrying 12 random nucleotides introduced a unique molecular identifier onto each TCR beta cDNA molecule. Each sample yielded at least 2.5 million CDR3-containing paired-end reads. First-strand cDNA was synthesized from all RNA with the Mint cDNA synthesis kit, primed by a TRBC-specific oligonucleotide. After uracil-DNA glycosylase treatment, a first 18-cycle PCR used universal primers M1SS and BC2_uni_R on all cDNA. In the authors' own workflow: For normalization, 1 million high-quality reads were randomly selected from each sample, with every read carrying a distinct molecular identifier. Instead of being binned into consensus sequences, reads with shared molecular identifiers were discarded. MiTCR, run with a Q25 quality threshold and the strictest error-elimination algorithm, handled CDR3 identification, clonotype clustering and error correction. A nonparametric unseen species model with Euler transformation was used to estimate lower-bound total TCR beta diversity. The raw public reads went through TCRdb reprocessing: fastp at Q25, MiXCR clone calling, in-frame beta chains kept. For every CDR3 protein sequence, its rows merge into one entry that carries the most common genes and DNA. What appears here as the V and J calls and clone size reflects TCRdb's work, not the paper's. Present in this sample are around 1.1 million distinct CDR3 sequences, around two fifths of which were seen just once. The top ten clones comprise 13% of the sample.

Material for sequencing was blood. The source is a man between 18 and 29 years old in good health. This chain joins TRBV29-1 to TRBJ2-7; the D gene assignment is ambiguous. TRBJ2-5 matches the DNA end more closely, so the J call is doubtful. The CDR3 region reads CSGGTDGAPETQYF. The DNA sequence is TGCAGCGGGGGAACAGACGGAGCCCCGGAGACCCAGTACTTC.